This TCR beta chain is drawn from a study of radiotherapy plus CTLA-4 blockade in lung cancer. Study-level results: Radiotherapy plus ipilimumab was followed by expansion in blood of tumor-derived TCR clones.

This CDR3 contains 14 residues. Looked up from germline, CDR1 is SGDLS and CDR2 is YYNGEE. V shed 3 bases and J shed 4 bases, with 12 bases lying between them. Comment on this clone: The antigen is unknown.

This table comes from immunoSEQ multiplex PCR, and its TCRdb copy is limited to in-frame clones, with some not included. The sample shows 80,000 or so clones, 84% of them seen only once. The rearrangement links TRBV9 to TRBJ2-3, with D perhaps given as TRBD1 or TRBD2 (5 bases each). This clonotype was obtained from a human donor with non-small cell lung cancer who had stable disease on radiotherapy plus ipilimumab. The source was peripheral blood, collected from a patient treated with radiotherapy plus ipilimumab. DNA of the CDR3: TGTGCCAGCAGCGCCCCCGGGGCCGCAGATACGCAGTATTTT. It encodes CASSAPGAADTQYF.